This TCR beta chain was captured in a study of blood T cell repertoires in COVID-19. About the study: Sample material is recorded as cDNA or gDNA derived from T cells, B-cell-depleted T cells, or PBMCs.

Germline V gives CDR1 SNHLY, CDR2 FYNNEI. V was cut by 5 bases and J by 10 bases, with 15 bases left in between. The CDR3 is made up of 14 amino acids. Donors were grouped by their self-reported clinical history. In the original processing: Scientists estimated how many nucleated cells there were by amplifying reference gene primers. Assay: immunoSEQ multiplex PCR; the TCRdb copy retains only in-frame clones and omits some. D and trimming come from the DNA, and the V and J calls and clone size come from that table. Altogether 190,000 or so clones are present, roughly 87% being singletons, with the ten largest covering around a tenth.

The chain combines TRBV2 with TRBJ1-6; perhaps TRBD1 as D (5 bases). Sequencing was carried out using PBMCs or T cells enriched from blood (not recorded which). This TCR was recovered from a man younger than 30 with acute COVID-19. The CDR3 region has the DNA TGTGCCAGCAGTTCCAGGGATTTCGGGTCACCCCTCCACTTT. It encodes CASSSRDFGSPLHF.